This TCR beta chain was sequenced during a study of T cells after yellow fever vaccination. Findings of the study overall: Researchers report a weaker secondary response that nonetheless peaked faster, day 5 versus 15. Booster sampling recovered most clones from primary vaccination (about 97% CD4, 88% CD8).

V shed 2 bases and J 0 bases; nucleotides not matched to a gene: 3. Germline V gene lookup returns CDR1 MNHEY and CDR2 SVGEGT. This CDR3 comprises 15 residues. As for this clonotype: Its specificity is not known.

Researchers made TCR cDNA using 5'RACE template switching, and this step added a universal primer site and UMIs. TCRdb analysed the 5' RACE reads with MiXCR anew, one entry per CDR3 protein. The profile shows 300,000 to 350,000 distinct CDR3 sequences, 4% of them singletons. The sequence was obtained from a young man who received the YFV17D yellow fever vaccine. The chain uses TRBV6-2 or TRBV6-3 and TRBJ1-1; 7 bases match TRBD1. Specimen: PBMCs, collected 5 days after the yellow fever booster vaccination. CDR3 coding DNA: TGTGCCAGCAGTTACACGACAGGGTTGAACACTGAAGCTTTCTTT. Amino acid sequence: CASSYTTGLNTEAFF.